These 24 T cell receptor beta chains originate from one sample sequenced in a study of blood T cell repertoires in COVID-19. Only in-frame clones appear in the TCRdb table, and some are missing; sequencing was by immunoSEQ multiplex PCR. This sample has roughly 180,000 clones, with roughly 80% found just once. The specimen sequenced was peripheral blood. The receptors shown here come from a woman aged 25 to 45 with acute or convalescent COVID-19.

The gene calls are TRBV6-1 and TRBJ1-4; D possibly corresponds to TRBD1 (5 bases). The CDR3 length is 15 residues. From germline, CDR1 is MNHNS and CDR2 SASEGT. V was trimmed by 2 bases and J by 6 bases, leaving 13 bases between them. CDR3 DNA: TGTGCCAGCAGTGAAATCTGGGGGGAGGATGAAAAACTGTTTTTT. It encodes CASSEIWGEDEKLFF.

The chain carries TRBV5-1 and TRBJ1-2; 9 bases match TRBD1. This CDR3 contains 14 residues. V was clipped by 0 bases and J by 8 bases; unmatched bases: 5. Germline CDR1 and CDR2: SGHRS and YFSETQ. The CDR3, as DNA: TGCGCCAGCAGCTTGGACAGGGGGCGAGGAGGCTACACCTTC. It yields the protein CASSLDRGRGGYTF.

The V gene is TRBV6-5, the J gene TRBJ2-2, with unresolved D. Germline V lookup: CDR1 MNHEY, CDR2 SVGAGI. V lost 0 bases and J 5 bases, leaving 7 bases between the germline ends. This CDR3 has 14 residues. The CDR3 reads CASSYSELTGELFF. CDR3 DNA: TGTGCCAGCAGTTACTCCGAGTTAACCGGGGAGCTGTTTTTT.

V usage is TRBV12-3 or TRBV12-4 and J usage is TRBJ2-7; D is unclear. There are 10 residues in the CDR3. V gave up 8 bases and J gave up 7 bases, with 9 bases separating them. In nucleotides, the CDR3 is TGTGCCAGCGCCTCTATGGAGCAGTACTTC. It yields the protein CASASMEQYF.

The chain joins TRBV2 to TRBJ2-1, with D unclear. V dropped 7 bases and J dropped 8 bases, with 12 bases sitting between them. Germline CDR1 is SNHLY and CDR2 is FYNNEI. This CDR3 is 12 amino acids long. DNA for the CDR3: TGTGCCAGCAATATCTTCTTTGATGAGCAGTTCTTC. It yields the protein CASNIFFDEQFF.

The CDR3 DNA is TGTGCCAGCAGTGACCTCAGTGGCTACACCTTC. Its translation is CASSDLSGYTF. The chain combines TRBV6-1 with TRBJ1-2; D gene ambiguous. From germline, CDR1 is MNHNS and CDR2 SASEGT. The CDR3 totals 11 residues. With 3 bases removed from V and 7 bases from J, the gap between germline ends came to 6 bases.

Only one count was recorded for this clone. CDR3 coding DNA: TGTGCCAGTAGTCCAACGACAGGGTCCGGCTACACCTTC. Protein product: CASSPTTGSGYTF. The V gene is TRBV19, the J gene TRBJ1-2, with 7 bases aligning to TRBD1. Germline-derived CDR1 and CDR2 are LNHDA and SQIVND (reference sequence). J lost 8 bases, V lost 5 bases, and 8 bases had no gene match. This CDR3 spans 13 amino acids.

The V and J genes are TRBV27 and TRBJ2-1; tentative D call: TRBD2 (5 bases). V was cut by 6 bases and J by 3 bases, with 18 bases left in between. Germline CDR1 and CDR2: MNHEY and SMNVEV (reference sequence). There are 16 residues in the CDR3. The CDR3 nucleotides are TGTGCCAGCAGCTCCGCCAGCGGACGTCTCTACAATGAGCAGTTCTTC. Amino acids: CASSSASGRLYNEQFF.

This chain links TRBV28 with TRBJ2-7; the match to TRBD1 covers 11 bases. Germline V CDR1 and CDR2: MDHEN, SYDVKM. This CDR3 spans 16 amino acids. Unmatched junction bases numbered 10, after V lost 5 bases and J lost 4 bases. CDR3 sequence (DNA): TGTGCCAGCAGTACTACTTGGACAGGGGGCTTGTACGAGCAGTACTTC. This encodes CASSTTWTGGLYEQYF.

V gene TRBV9 combines with J gene TRBJ2-5, with a tentative D call TRBD2 (7 bases). Germline CDR1 and CDR2: SGDLS and YYNGEE. The CDR3 covers 16 residues. V was cut by 2 bases and J by 5 bases, with 19 bases left in between. CDR3 region: CASSVEGGTWVETQYF. CDR3 DNA sequence: TGTGCCAGCAGCGTGGAGGGGGGGACGTGGGTGGAGACCCAGTACTTC.

The rearrangement links TRBV27 to TRBJ2-7; TRBD1 is a possible D gene (5 bases). Deletions cut 6 bases from V and 4 bases from J, with 13 bases between. Germline loops: CDR1 MNHEY, CDR2 SMNVEV (reference sequence). The CDR3 consists of 13 residues. The CDR3 DNA is TGTGCCAGCAGCCCAGGGATCGAGTACGAGCAGTACTTC. It is translated as CASSPGIEYEQYF.

The V call is TRBV28, the J call TRBJ2-7; the D gene is possibly TRBD1 (7 bases). Trimming left V 3 bases short and J 2 bases short, with 11 bases between. CDR3 length equals 14 residues. Germline assignment: CDR1 MDHEN and CDR2 SYDVKM. The CDR3 is CASSLSGGPYEQYF. The CDR3 bases are TGTGCCAGCAGTTTGTCAGGGGGGCCCTACGAGCAGTACTTC.

V gene TRBV4-3 combines with J gene TRBJ2-7; possible D gene TRBD2, 6 bases. The CDR3 sequence is 16 residues long. V gave up 0 bases and J gave up 5 bases, with 17 bases separating them. CDR1 and CDR2 (germline): LGHNA, YSLEER. CDR3 amino acids: CASSQDLGGEENEQYF. For the CDR3, the DNA is TGCGCCAGCAGCCAAGATTTAGGCGGGGAGGAGAACGAGCAGTACTTC.

V usage is TRBV5-1 and J usage is TRBJ1-2; possible D gene TRBD1, 5 bases. The CDR3 contains 15 residues. CDR1 SGHRS and CDR2 YFSETQ come from the germline V gene. V lost 3 bases, J lost 4 bases, and 16 bases lay in between. The DNA of the CDR3 is TGCGCCAGCAGCTCCGGGACTTTCATAGGCTATGGCTACACCTTC. This translates into CASSSGTFIGYGYTF.

The V call is TRBV4-1, the J call TRBJ2-4; possible D gene TRBD1, 6 bases. The CDR3 loop spans 18 amino acids. Germline CDR1 is MGHRA and CDR2 is YSYEKL. V lost 1 base and J 0 bases, leaving 16 bases between the germline ends. The CDR3 sequence is CASSQGIQGVLAKNIQYF. The CDR3 DNA reads as TGCGCCAGCAGCCAAGGGATACAGGGAGTCCTAGCCAAAAACATTCAGTACTTC.

The chain combines TRBV21-1 with TRBJ2-3; TRBD1 is taken as the D call from the table, unchecked against the DNA. TRBV21-1 is flagged as a pseudogene. The CDR3 is 15 residues long. CDR3 sequence (DNA): TGTGCCAGCAGCAAATCTACAGGTGGCACAGATACGCAGTATTTT. This translates into CASSKSTGGTDTQYF.

The chain carries TRBV6-2 or TRBV6-3 and TRBJ2-2; 8 positions match TRBD1. The CDR3 consists of 17 residues. Per germline, CDR1 MNHEY and CDR2 SVGEGT. V was clipped by 0 bases and J by 1 base; unmatched bases: 4. CDR3 sequence (DNA): TGTGCCAGCAGTTACTCAAGGGGGACAGGGAACACCGGGGAGCTGTTTTTT. Translated: CASSYSRGTGNTGELFF.

This chain links TRBV5-6 with TRBJ1-3, with D hard to call. CDR1 is SGHDT and CDR2 is YYEEEE in the germline V gene. V shed 2 bases and J shed 7 bases, with 13 bases lying between them. CDR3 length: 14 residues. The CDR3 DNA reads TGTGCCAGCAGCTTATACCCTCTCGGGAACACCATATATTTT. It yields the protein CASSLYPLGNTIYF.

The genes are TRBV9 and TRBJ1-2; D remains ambiguous. There are 15 residues in the CDR3. The V end was cut by 4 bases, the J end by 4 bases, with 17 bases between. Germline-derived CDR1 and CDR2 are SGDLS and YYNGEE. The CDR3: CASSPPSPGVYGYTF. In nucleotides, the CDR3 is TGTGCCAGCAGCCCCCCGAGTCCCGGGGTCTATGGCTACACCTTC.

The V gene is TRBV6-5, the J gene TRBJ1-3; a possible D gene is TRBD1 (5 bases). There are 14 residues in the CDR3. Trimming removed 3 bases from V and 1 base from J, with 7 bases in between. Germline V gene lookup returns CDR1 MNHEY and CDR2 SVGAGI. CDR3 sequence reads: CASSYRGSGNTIYF. In DNA form, the CDR3 reads TGTGCCAGCAGTTATCGGGGGTCTGGAAACACCATATATTTT.

The V gene is TRBV10-3, the J gene TRBJ2-7; 11 bases fit TRBD2. CDR1 and CDR2 from the germline V gene are ENHRY and SYGVKD. This CDR3 region has 14 residues. V shed 6 bases and J 3 bases; nucleotides not matched to a gene: 4. CDR3 loop: CAISTSGSFYEQYF. In nucleotides, the CDR3 is TGTGCCATCAGCACTAGCGGGAGTTTCTACGAGCAGTACTTC.

This clone is a singleton in its sample. The rearrangement uses TRBV11-2 and TRBJ1-6, with 10 bases aligning to TRBD1. Germline V gene sequence: CDR1 SGHAT, CDR2 FQNNGV. Trimming removed 5 bases from V and 3 bases from J; junction bases left unmatched: 1. The CDR3 consists of 15 residues. CDR3 bases: TGTGCCAGCAGCCGGGACAGGGGCTATAATTCACCCCTCCACTTT. It is translated as CASSRDRGYNSPLHF. Using reference TRBV11-2 and TRBJ1-6 for the parts outside the CDR3, the full variable domain is EAGVAQSPRYKIIEKRQSVAFWCNPISGHATLYWYQQILGQGPKLLIQFQNNGVVDDSQLPKDRFSAERLKGVDSTLKIQPAKLEDSAVYLCASSRDRGYNSPLHFGNGTRLTVT.

The chain uses TRBV6-6 and TRBJ1-5; weak D call: TRBD1 (5 bases). The V end lost 4 bases, the J end lost 2 bases, and 12 bases lay between the germline ends. The germline CDR1 and CDR2 sequences are MNHNY and SVGAGI (reference sequence). The CDR3 runs to 15 residues. As DNA, the CDR3 is TGTGCCAGCAGTTCCGGCAGGGATGGCAATCAGCCCCAGCATTTT. Protein: CASSSGRDGNQPQHF.

This clone was detected only once. The V gene is TRBV7-2, the J gene TRBJ2-1, with a possible D match to TRBD2 (6 bases). Per germline, CDR1 SGHTA and CDR2 FQGNSA. The CDR3 is 14 residues long. V was cut by 0 bases and J by 3 bases, with 6 bases left in between. The CDR3 loop is CASSLAGGYNEQFF. The CDR3 nucleotides are TGTGCCAGCAGCTTAGCGGGGGGCTACAATGAGCAGTTCTTC.